The entry that follows covers one T cell receptor (beta chain) sequence. The sample originates from a study of blood T cell repertoires in COVID-19. Study-wide background: Sites across the United States, Italy and Spain contributed samples from acute and convalescent COVID-19. PBMCs, B-cell-depleted T cells, or T cells provided the cDNA or gDNA that made up the material.

Patients from Seattle were sampled longitudinally, starting during active infection. Sequencing was performed with immunoSEQ multiplex PCR; in TCRdb, only in-frame clones are kept and a portion is missing. The sample consists of 180,000 or so clones, 81% of them appearing once. Germline CDR1 and CDR2: MDHEN and SYDVKM. V gave up 6 bases and J gave up 4 bases, with 13 bases separating them. The CDR3 runs 13 residues. V and J are TRBV28 and TRBJ2-7; D is uncertain. Sample: peripheral blood. The origin of this receptor is a woman in her thirties or forties with COVID-19, enrolled during active disease. The CDR3 DNA reads as TGTGCCAGCAGCTTCGGAGCTAGGTACGAGCAGTACTTC. The encoded protein is CASSFGARYEQYF. Using reference TRBV28 and TRBJ2-7 for the parts outside the CDR3, the full variable domain is DVKVTQSSRYLVKRTGEKVFLECVQDMDHENMFWYRQDPGLGLRLIYFSYDVKMKEKGDIPEGYSVSREKKERFSLILESASTNQTSMYLCASSFGARYEQYFGPGTRLTVT.